The 27 T cell receptor beta chains presented below share a single source sample, sequenced in a study of CD8 T cells in Susac syndrome (dated by TCRdb to about 2019). Library preparation used the immunoSEQ multiplex PCR assay. RNA was extracted using the RNeasy kit, and roughly 0.5 to 1 microgram was reverse transcribed with random hexamers. TCRdb handled the public reads itself, with Q25 trimming in fastp and clone calling in MiXCR, and kept productive beta chains. For every CDR3 protein sequence, its rows merge into one entry that carries the most common genes and DNA. The sample records about 300,000 distinct CDR3 sequences, 92% of which are singletons. In total, the top ten clones hold 0.06% to 0.075% of the sample. The sequenced sample was CD4+ T cells from PBMCs. Receptors were obtained from a human donor with multiple sclerosis.

The CDR3 bases are TGCGCCAGCAGCCAAGACGGGACGGCAAACACCGGGGAGCTGTTTTTT. Residues: CASSQDGTANTGELFF. This chain joins TRBV4-3 and TRBJ2-2; D is tentatively TRBD1 or TRBD2 (5 bases each). V lost 0 bases and J lost 2, with 10 bases in between. Germline lookup yields CDR1 LGHNA and CDR2 YSLEER. CDR3 length equals 16 residues.

The V gene is TRBV9, the J gene TRBJ2-2; weak D call: TRBD2 (6 bases). Per the germline V gene, CDR1 is SGDLS and CDR2 is YYNGEE. CDR3 length equals 18 residues. The ends were cut back, 4 bases at V and 7 bases at J, with 26 bases in the middle. CDR3 sequence reads: CASSHRWGFGTSDGELFF. The CDR3 DNA reads as TGTGCCAGCAGCCACCGATGGGGATTCGGGACTTCCGACGGGGAGCTGTTTTTT.

The chain combines TRBV7-9 with TRBJ1-1; 8 nucleotides align to TRBD1. The CDR3 loop spans 15 amino acids. Per the germline V gene, CDR1 is SEHNR and CDR2 is FQNEAQ (reference sequence). Unmatched junction bases numbered 6, after V lost 5 bases and J lost 1 base. The CDR3 here is CASSIPGTGNTEAFF. DNA for the CDR3: TGTGCCAGCAGCATCCCCGGGACAGGGAACACTGAAGCTTTCTTT.

This clonotype came up once. The chain joins TRBV4-1 to TRBJ1-3; no firm D call. The CDR3 has 19 residues. Germline V CDR1 and CDR2: MGHRA, YSYEKL. V lost 1 base and J lost 4, with 23 bases in between. The CDR3 DNA reads TGCGCCAGCAGCCAAGGAGTTTTTAGATCCTTGGGGATCGGAAACACCATATATTTT. Translated, it gives CASSQGVFRSLGIGNTIYF.

This sequence joins TRBV19 and TRBJ2-1; 9 bases align to TRBD2. Germline trimming cut 3 bases from V and 6 bases from J; bases unmatched to any gene: 3. The germline V gene encodes CDR1 LNHDA and CDR2 SQIVND (reference sequence). This CDR3 region has 14 residues. The chain's CDR3 is CASSMGLAGNEQFF. The CDR3 DNA reads TGTGCCAGTAGTATGGGACTAGCAGGCAATGAGCAGTTCTTC.

V usage is TRBV9 and J usage is TRBJ2-1, with TRBD2 matching over 12 bases. The CDR3 loop spans 18 amino acids. The V and J ends lost 3 bases and 2 bases, in that order; junction bases with no gene match: 9. Germline V lookup: CDR1 SGDLS, CDR2 YYNGEE. The CDR3 region is CASSASGGARHTYNEQFF. CDR3 coding DNA: TGTGCCAGCAGCGCTAGCGGGGGGGCCAGGCACACCTACAATGAGCAGTTCTTC.

The rearrangement links TRBV19 to TRBJ1-4; D is ambiguous. The CDR3 has 16 amino acids. The V end lost 5 bases, the J end lost 6 bases, and 19 bases lay between the germline ends. CDR1 and CDR2 from the germline V gene are LNHDA and SQIVND (reference sequence). This CDR3 is CASSPLPGPIDEKLFF. DNA for the CDR3: TGTGCCAGTAGTCCTCTACCCGGGCCCATTGATGAAAAACTGTTTTTT.

J is TRBJ2-3 and V is TRBV7-2, with D perhaps matching TRBD2 (7 bases). V lost 3 bases and J 1 base, leaving 14 bases between the germline ends. The germline V gene encodes CDR1 SGHTA and CDR2 FQGNSA. The CDR3 has 16 amino acids. The CDR3 spells CASSFRIGGGTDTQYF. CDR3 sequence (DNA): TGTGCCAGCAGCTTCCGGATAGGGGGGGGCACAGATACGCAGTATTTT.

Concerning this clonotype itself: One end of the junction varies from germline; a read error may be responsible. The rearrangement links TRBV5-8 to TRBJ1-1, with D perhaps TRBD1 (5 bases). The CDR3 totals 12 residues. Germline CDR1 is SGHTS and CDR2 is YDEGEE. In DNA form, the CDR3 reads TGTGCCAGCAGGTTGGTCGCAGGGAGAGCTTTCTTT. Protein sequence: CASRLVAGRAFF.

V is TRBV3-1 and J is TRBJ1-6; D uncertain. V lost 1 base to trimming and J lost 9 bases, with 7 bases between them. The germline CDR1 and CDR2 sequences are LGHDT and YNNKEL (reference sequence). The CDR3 has 13 residues. The CDR3 sequence: CASSQANVSPLHF. The DNA of the CDR3 is TGTGCCAGCAGCCAAGCTAACGTTTCACCCCTCCACTTT.

The sample holds one count of this clonotype. The CDR3 DNA reads as TGCAGTGCTAGAGGGTATGCGGGGGGGTACCAAGAGACCCAGTACTTC. Translating it yields CSARGYAGGYQETQYF. The rearrangement links TRBV20-1 to TRBJ2-5; 9 positions agree with TRBD2. The CDR3 runs 16 residues. V was pared by 1 base and J by 0 bases, with 6 bases of the junction left unmatched. The germline gives CDR1 DFQATT, CDR2 SNEGSKA (reference sequence).

The chain is built from TRBV2 and TRBJ2-1, with TRBD2 matching over 7 bases. Trimming cost V 6 bases and J 6 bases; bases outside gene matches: 11. The CDR3 is made up of 15 amino acids. The germline CDR1 and CDR2 sequences are SNHLY and FYNNEI. CDR3 amino acids: CASRDWGGVSNEQFF. CDR3 sequence (DNA): TGTGCCAGCAGGGATTGGGGAGGGGTAAGCAATGAGCAGTTCTTC.

The chain joins TRBV6-1 to TRBJ2-7, with D maybe TRBD1 (6 bases). The CDR3 spans 15 residues. V was cut by 0 bases and J by 3 bases, with 12 bases left in between. Germline V CDR1 and CDR2: MNHNS, SASEGT. The CDR3 coding sequence is TGTGCCAGCAGTGAAGCGACGGGACACTACTACGAGCAGTACTTC. Amino acids: CASSEATGHYYEQYF.

The V gene is TRBV7-9, the J gene TRBJ2-1; 7 nucleotides agree with TRBD2. Germline V gives CDR1 SEHNR, CDR2 FQNEAQ (reference sequence). The CDR3 runs 14 residues. J was trimmed by 5 bases and V by 4 bases; bases with no gene match: 5. The CDR3 loop reads CASSSRDYNNEQFF. The CDR3, as DNA: TGTGCCAGCAGCTCCCGGGACTACAACAATGAGCAGTTCTTC.

This clonotype showed up just a few times. The gene calls are TRBV14 and TRBJ2-7, with no clear D. Germline assignment: CDR1 SGHDN and CDR2 FVKESK. V was cut by 2 bases and J by 2 bases, with 1 base left in between. CDR3 length equals 11 residues. The DNA for the CDR3 is TGTGCCAGCAGCCAAACCTACGAGCAGTACTTC. Translating gives CASSQTYEQYF.

The chain recombines TRBV30 with TRBJ1-6, with D perhaps matching TRBD1 (5 bases). Germline V lookup: CDR1 GTSNPN, CDR2 SVGIG (reference sequence). This CDR3 contains 14 residues. V was trimmed by 4 bases and J by 6 bases, leaving 13 bases between them. CDR3: CAWTVGHRNSPLHF. DNA of the CDR3: TGTGCCTGGACAGTAGGACACCGTAATTCACCCCTCCACTTT.

V gene TRBV19 combines with J gene TRBJ2-7, with 8 bases matching TRBD2. Germline CDR1 LNHDA, CDR2 SQIVND (reference sequence). This CDR3 is built from 14 residues. Trimming at V came to 1 base and at J to 6 bases, leaving 5 bases not matched to a gene. CDR3 DNA sequence: TGTGCCAGTAGTATAGCAGCGGGAGAGGGCGAGCAGTACTTC. Protein sequence: CASSIAAGEGEQYF.

The gene calls are TRBV30 and TRBJ2-3; D uncertain. Germline V CDR1 and CDR2: GTSNPN, SVGIG (reference sequence). V dropped 0 bases and J dropped 5 bases, with 9 bases sitting between them. The CDR3 length is 13 residues. The CDR3 coding sequence is TGTGCCTGGAGTGTACCAGCGATAGATACGCAGTATTTT. Its translation is CAWSVPAIDTQYF.

This sequence joins TRBV7-3 and TRBJ2-1; TRBD2 aligns across 12 bases. Trimming at V came to 4 bases and at J to 7 bases, leaving 8 bases not matched to a gene. The CDR3 is 16 residues long. CDR1 is SGHTA and CDR2 is FQGTGA in the germline V gene. CDR3 sequence reads: CASSSSGGADANEQFF. CDR3 nucleotide sequence: TGTGCCAGCAGCTCTAGCGGGGGGGCCGACGCGAATGAGCAGTTCTTC.

The chain links TRBV20-1 to TRBJ2-7; 7 positions match TRBD1. The germline CDR1 and CDR2 sequences are DFQATT and SNEGSKA (reference sequence). V shed 4 bases and J 4 bases; nucleotides not matched to a gene: 4. CDR3 length: 12 amino acids. CDR3 DNA sequence: TGCAGTGCTATCAGACAGGGATACGAGCAGTACTTC. Its translation is CSAIRQGYEQYF.

The gene calls are TRBV30 and TRBJ1-2; tentative D call: TRBD1 (5 bases). This CDR3 has 14 residues. The V and J ends lost 1 base and 4 bases respectively, with 13 bases between them. Germline V gene lookup returns CDR1 GTSNPN and CDR2 SVGIG (reference sequence). CDR3 in amino acids: CAWSAGGYGYGYTF. CDR3 bases: TGTGCCTGGAGTGCCGGGGGATACGGCTATGGCTACACCTTC.

This rearrangement joins TRBV6-5 to TRBJ1-6; D gene ambiguous. Trimming took 6 bases from V and 7 from J, leaving 13 bases between them. Germline V CDR1 and CDR2: MNHEY, SVGAGI. The length of the CDR3 is 14 residues. The CDR3 DNA is TGTGCCAGCAGAAAGAGTTTTGAGAATTCACCCCTCCACTTT. This translates into CASRKSFENSPLHF.

This chain connects TRBV14 to TRBJ2-7; a weak D match, TRBD2 (6 bases). This CDR3 has 14 residues. The ends were cut back, 3 bases at V and 7 bases at J, with 16 bases in the middle. Germline CDR1 is SGHDN and CDR2 is FVKESK. CDR3 DNA sequence: TGTGCCAGCAGCCACTTGCGGGGATCGGGGGAGCAGTACTTC. Amino acids: CASSHLRGSGEQYF.

The J gene is TRBJ2-7, the V gene TRBV27; D is undetermined. Germline V gives CDR1 MNHEY, CDR2 SMNVEV (reference sequence). V lost 3 bases and J 4 bases, leaving 13 bases between the germline ends. This CDR3 comprises 14 residues. Here the CDR3 reads CASSLSRLTYEQYF. CDR3 sequence (DNA): TGTGCCAGCAGTTTGTCCAGGTTGACTTACGAGCAGTACTTC.

This clonotype appeared a few times. The chain joins TRBV30 to TRBJ2-3; 8 bases align to TRBD2. CDR3 length equals 14 residues. The V gene's germline CDR1 is GTSNPN and CDR2 SVGIG (reference sequence). Trimming cost V 4 bases and J 8 bases; bases outside gene matches: 11. CDR3 sequence (DNA): TGTGCCTGGACGCGAGCGGGGGTGCTTGGTACGCAGTATTTT. It codes for CAWTRAGVLGTQYF. The variable domain in full, with the rest retrieved from reference TRBV30 and TRBJ2-3, is SQTIHQWPATLVQPVGSPLSLECTVEGTSNPNLYWYRQAAGRGLQLLFYSVGIGQISSEVPQNLSASRPQDRQFILSSKKLLLSDSGFYLCAWTRAGVLGTQYFGPGTRLTVL.

V and J are TRBV30 and TRBJ2-1; tentatively, D is TRBD2 (5 bases). Trimming cost V 1 base and J 2 bases, with 9 bases left between them. Germline V gene lookup returns CDR1 GTSNPN and CDR2 SVGIG (reference sequence). This CDR3 contains 14 residues. The CDR3 DNA reads TGTGCCTGGAGTGCGGAGGTCGCCTACAATGAGCAGTTCTTC. Protein sequence: CAWSAEVAYNEQFF.

The rearrangement links TRBV19 to TRBJ2-1; D remains ambiguous. Trimming pared 7 bases from V and 6 bases from J, leaving 7 bases between. This CDR3 comprises 11 residues. In germline, CDR1 is LNHDA, CDR2 SQIVND (reference sequence). Here the CDR3 reads CASTLLNEQFF. The CDR3 DNA is TGTGCCAGTACTTTGCTCAATGAGCAGTTCTTC.